These 26 T cell receptor beta chains originate from one sample sequenced in a study of cytomegalovirus exposure and HLA in healthy donors. Only in-frame clones appear in the TCRdb table, and some are missing; sequencing was by immunoSEQ multiplex PCR. There are hundreds of thousands of clones in the sample; approximately 88% occur only once, and over 12% lies in the top ten. The sample taken for sequencing was PBMCs. The receptors stem from a woman aged 25 to 39 in good health and CMV-seropositive.

This clone was observed a handful of times. This chain links TRBV5-6 with TRBJ2-1; maybe TRBD1 (6 bases). Germline loops: CDR1 SGHDT, CDR2 YYEEEE. V lost 3 bases, J lost 0 bases, and 13 bases lay in between. The CDR3 spans 16 residues. The CDR3 nucleotides read TGTGCCAGCAGCTCCCTCTGGACAGACTCCTACAATGAGCAGTTCTTC. This codes for CASSSLWTDSYNEQFF.

V usage is TRBV27 and J usage is TRBJ2-7; no firm D call. CDR1 and CDR2 from the germline V gene are MNHEY and SMNVEV (reference sequence). V shed 6 bases and J shed 7 bases, with 16 bases lying between them. This CDR3 comprises 13 residues. The CDR3 loop reads CASSSGRAGEQYF. The CDR3, as DNA: TGTGCCAGCAGCTCCGGAAGGGCAGGTGAGCAGTACTTC.

The chain links TRBV4-3 to TRBJ2-1; TRBD2 matches at 10 bases. The CDR3 is 15 residues long. The trim removed 4 bases at V and 8 bases at J, leaving 8 bases unmatched. The germline V gene has CDR1 LGHNA and CDR2 YSLEER. CDR3 bases: TGCGCCAGCAGCCGCGCTAGCGGGAGCGTGGATGAGCAGTTCTTC. Residues: CASSRASGSVDEQFF.

This chain links TRBV27 with TRBJ2-1, with 14 bases that match TRBD2. Germline V CDR1 and CDR2: MNHEY, SMNVEV (reference sequence). V shed 2 bases and J 7 bases; nucleotides not matched to a gene: 4. This CDR3 is 16 amino acids long. The CDR3 sequence is CASSLNGLAGGNEQFF. CDR3 nucleotides: TGTGCCAGCAGTTTAAACGGACTAGCGGGGGGTAATGAGCAGTTCTTC.

This chain connects TRBV7-3 to TRBJ2-3; tentatively, D is TRBD2 (6 bases). Trimming shortened V by 3 bases and J by 0 bases, and 16 bases separated the two germline ends. Germline V gives CDR1 SGHTA, CDR2 FQGTGA. CDR3 size: 17 residues. The CDR3 reads CASSLGLRPSSTDTQYF. As DNA, the CDR3 is TGTGCCAGCAGCTTGGGACTCCGCCCTTCCAGCACAGATACGCAGTATTTT. Full variable domain (remainder filled in from reference TRBV7-3 and TRBJ2-3): GAGVSQTPSNKVTEKGKYVELRCDPISGHTALYWYRQSLGQGPEFLIYFQGTGAADDSGLPNDRFFAVRPEGSVSTLKIQRTERGDSAVYLCASSLGLRPSSTDTQYFGPGTRLTVL.

The CDR3 loop is CASSPRTEGYTF. In DNA form, the CDR3 reads TGTGCCAGCAGCCCGAGGACAGAAGGCTACACCTTC. The chain combines TRBV13 with TRBJ1-2; D possibly corresponds to TRBD1 (6 bases). Germline V gene data show CDR1 as PRHDT and CDR2 as FYEKMQ (reference sequence). The V end lost 5 bases, the J end lost 8 bases, and 12 bases lay between the germline ends. The CDR3 sequence is 12 residues long.

The table lists this clone with a few counts. The chain uses TRBV2 and TRBJ2-5, with a weak D call TRBD1 (6 bases). Trimming took 6 bases from V and 10 from J, leaving 12 bases between them. The germline V gene encodes CDR1 SNHLY and CDR2 FYNNEI. This CDR3 region has 11 residues. As DNA, the CDR3 is TGTGCCAGCAGCGCAGGGGAAATCCAGTACTTC. It translates to CASSAGEIQYF. Based on the CDR3 plus reference TRBV2 and TRBJ2-5, the full variable domain is EPEVTQTPSHQVTQMGQEVILRCVPISNHLYFYWYRQILGQKVEFLVSFYNNEISEKSEIFDDQFSVERPDGSNFTLKIRSTKLEDSAMYFCASSAGEIQYFGPGTRLLVL.

The CDR3 spells CASSFKGTSAGLGLYEQYF. The CDR3 DNA sequence: TGTGCCAGCAGTTTTAAAGGGACTAGTGCCGGGCTGGGTCTCTACGAGCAGTACTTC. The chain has TRBV27 and TRBJ2-7; 8 bases align to TRBD2. V lost 3 bases and J lost 3; bases outside the gene matches: 19. The CDR3 has 19 amino acids. Germline V lookup: CDR1 MNHEY, CDR2 SMNVEV (reference sequence).

This rearrangement joins TRBV5-1 to TRBJ2-7, with a tentative D call TRBD2 (5 bases). The CDR3 loop spans 18 amino acids. Germline CDR1 and CDR2: SGHRS and YFSETQ. V lost 3 bases, J lost 0 bases, and 22 bases lay in between. CDR3 DNA sequence: TGCGCCAGCAGCTCAACCCCGGGGTCTAAGGGAAGCTCCTACGAGCAGTACTTC. Its translation: CASSSTPGSKGSSYEQYF.

This rearrangement joins TRBV15 to TRBJ1-1; tentative D call: TRBD1 (5 bases). The CDR3 covers 14 residues. Germline loops: CDR1 LNHNV, CDR2 YYDKDF (reference sequence). Trimming took 1 base from V and 8 from J, leaving 14 bases between them. Written as DNA, the CDR3 is TGTGCCACCAGCAGAGGATCACCAGGGAGCGAAGCTTTCTTT. Translation gives CATSRGSPGSEAFF.

This sequence joins TRBV28 and TRBJ2-7; TRBD1 matches at 9 bases. Trimming at V came to 7 bases and at J to 3 bases, leaving 7 bases not matched to a gene. This CDR3 contains 14 residues. Germline CDR1 MDHEN, CDR2 SYDVKM. For the CDR3, the DNA is TGTGCCAGCAAGAGACAGGGGGGTGGCTACGAGCAGTACTTC. It codes for CASKRQGGGYEQYF.

The chain joins TRBV5-1 to TRBJ2-7, with D maybe TRBD2 (5 bases). V was pared by 4 bases and J by 7 bases, with 12 bases between. Germline V gene lookup returns CDR1 SGHRS and CDR2 YFSETQ. The CDR3 totals 12 residues. CDR3 nucleotide sequence: TGCGCCAGCAGCCCCGGGGTCTCAGAGCAGTACTTC. It specifies CASSPGVSEQYF.

The table lists this clone with a count of one. The rearrangement joins TRBV10-1 to TRBJ2-3; D may be TRBD1 or TRBD2 (5 bases each). Germline CDR1 and CDR2: WNHNN and SYGVQD (reference sequence). The CDR3 totals 15 residues. Trimming removed 0 bases from V and 1 base from J, with 8 bases in between. CDR3 nucleotide sequence: TGCGCCAGCAGTGAGTCTAGAGGGGGCACAGATACGCAGTATTTT. Its translation is CASSESRGGTDTQYF.

As for this clone: Other nucleotide sequences from this sample produce the same CDR3. This sequence joins TRBV7-9 and TRBJ2-7, with 10 positions matching TRBD1. The CDR3 covers 16 residues. The V and J ends lost 5 bases and 2 bases, in that order; junction bases with no gene match: 9. In germline, CDR1 is SEHNR, CDR2 FQNEAQ (reference sequence). Written as DNA, the CDR3 is TGTGCCAGCAGCCCACCCGGGACAGGGGCAACCTACGAGCAGTACTTC. Amino acid sequence: CASSPPGTGATYEQYF.

The genes are TRBV28 and TRBJ2-5; D call uncertain. Between the trimmed V and J ends, which lost 1 base and 3 bases, there was a span of 6 bases. The CDR3 has 13 amino acids. CDR1 and CDR2 (germline): MDHEN, SYDVKM. DNA for the CDR3: TGTGCCAGCAGTTTATACACAGAAGAGACCCAGTACTTC. This translates into CASSLYTEETQYF.

The J gene is TRBJ1-5, the V gene TRBV30; D is unresolved. CDR1 and CDR2 from the germline V gene are GTSNPN and SVGIG (reference sequence). V was clipped by 1 base and J by 4 bases, with 11 bases between them. This CDR3 has 14 amino acids. The CDR3, as DNA: TGTGCCTGGAGTGCGGGGAGTGTTAATCAGCCCCAGCATTTT. Protein: CAWSAGSVNQPQHF.

The chain combines TRBV15 with TRBJ2-7, with D perhaps given as TRBD1 or TRBD2 (5 bases each). The CDR3 runs 15 residues. Looked up from germline, CDR1 is LNHNV and CDR2 is YYDKDF (reference sequence). V dropped 0 bases and J dropped 7 bases, with 16 bases sitting between them. The CDR3 reads CATSRDKATGAEQYF. As DNA, the CDR3 is TGTGCCACCAGCAGAGATAAGGCTACCGGGGCTGAGCAGTACTTC.

V gene TRBV9 combines with J gene TRBJ1-1, with D perhaps TRBD1 (5 bases). Germline loops: CDR1 SGDLS, CDR2 YYNGEE. The V gene lost 4 bases and the J gene lost 4 bases, with 14 bases spanning the gap. The CDR3 covers 14 residues. CDR3 protein: CASSPSGGSTEAFF. CDR3 nucleotides: TGTGCCAGCAGCCCGTCGGGGGGGAGCACTGAAGCTTTCTTT.

In this sample, this clone turned up once. The chain is built from TRBV10-3 and TRBJ2-7; 8 positions agree with TRBD1. The CDR3 runs to 16 residues. The germline gives CDR1 ENHRY, CDR2 SYGVKD. J was trimmed by 4 bases and V by 0 bases; bases with no gene match: 8. CDR3 DNA: TGTGCCATCAGTGAGTCACCGGGACAGGTATCGTACGAGCAGTACTTC. This gives the protein CAISESPGQVSYEQYF.

CDR3 sequence (DNA): TGTGCCTGGAAGGGGACAGGGGGATTGGGCTACACCTTC. This codes for CAWKGTGGLGYTF. J is TRBJ1-2 and V is TRBV30; 11 bases agree with TRBD1. Germline V lookup: CDR1 GTSNPN, CDR2 SVGIG (reference sequence). The CDR3 is 13 amino acids. The V and J ends lost 4 bases and 8 bases, in that order; junction bases with no gene match: 6.

V is TRBV2 and J is TRBJ1-4; possibly TRBD1 for D (5 bases). The CDR3 totals 13 residues. Looked up from germline, CDR1 is SNHLY and CDR2 is FYNNEI. The V end lost 10 bases, the J end lost 8 bases, and 17 bases lay between the germline ends. DNA of the CDR3: TGTGCCACCCTGACAGCTGAGGGGGAAAAACTGTTTTTT. Its protein is CATLTAEGEKLFF. The full variable domain, rest sourced from reference TRBV2 and TRBJ1-4, is EPEVTQTPSHQVTQMGQEVILRCVPISNHLYFYWYRQILGQKVEFLVSFYNNEISEKSEIFDDQFSVERPDGSNFTLKIRSTKLEDSAMYFCATLTAEGEKLFFGSGTQLSVL.

This clone was detected only once. The chain links TRBV28 to TRBJ2-1, with 7 bases identical to TRBD2. This CDR3 spans 14 amino acids. After removal of 2 bases from V and 5 bases from J, the junction contained 3 bases not matched to a gene. Germline loops: CDR1 MDHEN, CDR2 SYDVKM. The CDR3 sequence is CASSLVGGNNEQFF. The CDR3 coding sequence is TGTGCCAGCAGTTTAGTGGGAGGGAACAATGAGCAGTTCTTC.

The chain combines TRBV7-6 with TRBJ2-7; D gene unclear. Between the trimmed V and J ends, which lost 1 base and 0 bases, there was a span of 10 bases. Germline V gene lookup returns CDR1 SGHVS and CDR2 FNYEAQ. The CDR3 extends over 15 amino acids. In DNA form, the CDR3 reads TGTGCCAGCAGCTTAGACCCGACTTACTCCTACGAGCAGTACTTC. This sequence encodes CASSLDPTYSYEQYF.

V gene TRBV7-3 combines with J gene TRBJ2-2; 8 bases agree with TRBD1. In germline, CDR1 is SGHTA, CDR2 FQGTGA. This CDR3 has 14 amino acids. V lost 8 bases to trimming and J lost 3 bases; unmatched junction nucleotides: 5. CDR3 DNA sequence: TGTGCCAGCGGACAGGGACTCCACACCGGGGAGCTGTTTTTT. Its protein is CASGQGLHTGELFF. Full variable domain (rest looked up from reference TRBV7-3 and TRBJ2-2): GAGVSQTPSNKVTEKGKYVELRCDPISGHTALYWYRQSLGQGPEFLIYFQGTGAADDSGLPNDRFFAVRPEGSVSTLKIQRTERGDSAVYLCASGQGLHTGELFFGEGSRLTVL.

V gene TRBV7-2 combines with J gene TRBJ2-3; a weak D match, TRBD1 (6 bases). V shed 5 bases and J shed 6 bases, with 12 bases lying between them. The CDR3 runs to 13 residues. Per germline, CDR1 SGHTA and CDR2 FQGNSA. CDR3 amino acids: CASSPQGKDTQYF. Written as DNA, the CDR3 is TGTGCCAGCAGCCCCCAGGGGAAGGATACGCAGTATTTT.

CDR3 residues: CASSYEGVNTEAFF. CDR3 bases: TGTGCCAGCAGTTACGAAGGGGTGAACACTGAAGCTTTCTTT. V gene TRBV6-5 combines with J gene TRBJ1-1, with D possibly TRBD1 on 5 matching bases. The CDR3 extends over 14 amino acids. Between the trimmed V and J ends, which lost 2 bases and 0 bases, there was a span of 7 bases. Germline V CDR1 and CDR2: MNHEY, SVGAGI.